This TCR beta chain was recovered during a study of vaccination and CD4 T cells after COVID-19 (dated by TCRdb to 2021 to 2024). Regarding the complete study: Convalescent patients had a positive SARS-CoV-2 result on nasal swab PCR, and of these patients, several had mild disease and one had severe disease. In control cultures, a CEFX viral epitope pool was used as positive control, an HIV-1 Nef peptide pool was used as negative control, or no peptide was added. In the convalescent cohort there were six males and four females, among whom were two Hispanic individuals, seven Caucasians, two Asians and one multiracial person. Post-COVID blood samples from convalescent patients were collected a median of around 110 days after diagnosis, with a range of 35 to 161 days. Each participant got two doses of either the Pfizer-BioNTech BNT162b2 vaccine (n=8) or the Moderna mRNA-1273 vaccine (n=2). Culture stimuli were overlapping spike peptide pools from SARS-CoV-2 and from the common cold coronaviruses HCoV-NL63, HCoV-OC43 and HCoV-229E. The spike-specific CD4+ TCR repertoire was compared before and after mRNA vaccination in over 9 COVID-19 convalescent patients and several infection-naive healthy vaccine recipients. Post-vaccine blood samples were obtained a median of about 72 days after the second vaccine dose, with a range of roughly 13 to 250 days. Paper-wide results and their limitations: In convalescent patients, a median approximately 83% of post-vaccine SARS-CoV-2-reactive clones were detected only after vaccination, suggesting vaccine-specific priming. Only a relatively small number of convalescent patients were included in the study, and early timepoints following natural infection were not analyzed. The median number of SARS-CoV-2-reactive clonotypes rose from under 25 after infection to 38 after vaccination, but the change was not significant. Of the vaccine-specific clones found in convalescent patients, nearly all (304 of 307) were mono-reactive for SARS-CoV-2 spike instead of being cross-reactive with common cold coronaviruses.

The receptor library was made with PCR. DNA from cultured CD4+ T cells was subjected to TCR sequencing with the Oncomine TCR Beta short-read assay at the Johns Hopkins FTIC core. The QIAamp micro DNA kit was used to extract genomic DNA from the cultured CD4+ T cells. Oncomine TCR Beta libraries from cultured CD4+ T cells were pooled with unique dual indexes and sequenced on an Illumina iSeq 100. As for the authors' bioinformatics: Non-productive sequences were removed, and CDR3s that did not start with C, did not end with F or W, or were shorter than 7 amino acids were discarded. The MANAFEST web application was used to identify antigen-specific clonotypes by comparing peptide-stimulated wells against reference wells and other culture wells. An FDR below 0.05, an odds ratio above 5, and a productive frequency above 0.1% in at least two of three replicate wells were required for clones to be considered positive. Clonotypes that were significantly expanded in both SARS-CoV-2 spike wells and at least one common cold coronavirus spike condition were defined as cross-reactive. Levenshtein distances (stringdist) and unrooted phylogenetic trees (ape) in R version 3.6.1 were used to assess CDR3 homology. TCRdb itself trimmed the public reads at Q25 with fastp, ran MiXCR and retained productive beta chains. Every CDR3 protein is listed once, alongside the most common genes and DNA of its rows. The V and J calls and clone size are TCRdb's, not the authors'. In this sample the table shows around 3,700 distinct CDR3 sequences, 30% to 45% of which occur a single time. The ten most abundant clones make up 31% of the sample.

The CDR3 runs 16 amino acids, cysteine and phenylalanine included. Just the 48-base CDR3 DNA is kept, in frame starting at base 1. V is pared back by 4 bases and J by 0 bases, with 14 bases lying between the germline termini. The germline V gene (reference sequence) supplies CDR1 SGHNT and CDR2 YYREEE. Sample treatment or condition, as interpreted from the label and publication: roughly 10-day PBMC culture with coronavirus spike peptide pools or control peptides (ViraFEST assay). The study used the ViraFEST assay, which expanded antigen-specific T cells with peptide pools and then identified expanded clonotypes by TCR sequencing. The positive SARS-CoV-2 PCR tests of the convalescent patients were dated from March to December 2020, before the Alpha, Beta and Delta variants emerged in the United States. Some 2 million PBMCs per well were cultured in IMDM with roughly 5.2% human AB serum and 8.5 to 10 IU/ml IL-2, plus 10 ug/ml peptide pools. On days 3 and 7, half of the culture medium was replaced with fresh IL-2-containing medium. CD4+ T cells were isolated after approximately eleven days of culture through negative selection using the EasySep CD4+ T cell isolation kit. PBMCs were separated from whole blood using Ficoll-Paque Plus gradient centrifugation and then either used fresh or cryopreserved at -140C. Culture conditions were generally each tested in triplicate wells.

Details on this clonotype: Its antigen remains undetermined. No much larger clone is present one base from it, and per-base qualities are unavailable.

The receptor was isolated from a human donor who had recovered from COVID-19. Material: CD4+ T cells from blood, cultured in vitro. The chain was built from TRBV5-4 and TRBJ1-3; a confident D gene designation cannot be given. The nucleotides read TGTGCCAGCAGCCCGGAGGTGATGCGCTCTGGAAACACCATATATTTT. It is translated as CASSPEVMRSGNTIYF.